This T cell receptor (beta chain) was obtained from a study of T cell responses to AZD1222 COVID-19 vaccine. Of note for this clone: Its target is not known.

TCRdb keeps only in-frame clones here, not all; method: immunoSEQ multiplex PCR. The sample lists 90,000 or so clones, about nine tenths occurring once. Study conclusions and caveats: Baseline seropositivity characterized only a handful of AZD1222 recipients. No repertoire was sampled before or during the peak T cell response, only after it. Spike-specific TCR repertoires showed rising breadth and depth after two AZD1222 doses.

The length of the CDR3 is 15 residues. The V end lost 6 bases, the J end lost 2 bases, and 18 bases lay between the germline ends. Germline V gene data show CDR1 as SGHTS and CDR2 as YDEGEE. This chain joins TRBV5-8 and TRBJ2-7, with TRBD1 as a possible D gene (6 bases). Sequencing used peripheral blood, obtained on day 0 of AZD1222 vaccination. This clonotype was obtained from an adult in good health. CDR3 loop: CASKPNRAATYEQYF. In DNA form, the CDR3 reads TGTGCCAGCAAACCAAACAGGGCGGCGACCTACGAGCAGTACTTC.